The clone carrying this TCR beta chain appeared once. Some clones are missing from TCRdb's copy, which holds only in-frame ones; the method was immunoSEQ multiplex PCR. Found here are 450,000 to 500,000 clones, roughly 80% of them singletons; the top ten hold 9.5% to 15%. This sample stems from a study of shared clonotypes between healthy human individuals. V was pared by 0 bases and J by 4 bases, with 5 bases of the junction left unmatched. Germline CDR1 reads LNHNV; CDR2 reads YYDKDF (reference sequence). This CDR3 spans 16 amino acids. The V and J genes are TRBV15 and TRBJ2-1; 8 bases agree with TRBD2. Sequenced: PBMCs. The TCR comes from a woman aged 40 to 49 in good health. Some clones in this sample may be carry-over from other donors' samples. The CDR3 DNA reads as TGTGCCACCAGCAGAGATTATCTAGCGGGTTACAATGAGCAGTTCTTC. Its translation: CATSRDYLAGYNEQFF.